Listed below are T cell receptor beta chains from one sample, sequenced in a study of Ad26.COV2.S vaccination and SARS-CoV-2 variants. The protocol was immunoSEQ multiplex PCR, while the TCRdb copy is restricted to in-frame clones and leaves out a portion. This table holds about 350,000 clones, 88% found once. This sample comprised peripheral blood, obtained in a trial of Ad26.COV2.S vaccine versus placebo. The source of these receptors is a person aged 18-60 years who received the Ad26.COV2.S COVID-19 vaccine or a placebo. Both conserved end residues are trimmed from each CDR3. D genes are given only for firm matches.

V: TRBV30
J: TRBJ1-5
D: -
CDR3: AWRGSDNQPQH

V: TRBV6-5
J: TRBJ1-6
D: TRBD1
CDR3: ASNRGDSPLH

V: TRBV7-2
J: TRBJ2-7
D: TRBD2
CDR3: ASSPRGGLAGVYEQY

V: TRBV6-1
J: TRBJ2-7
D: -
CDR3: ASSEEGSGSYEQY

V: TRBV6-5
J: TRBJ2-2
D: TRBD1
CDR3: ASSYYRGSNTGELF

V: TRBV19
J: TRBJ1-3
D: -
CDR3: ASSILGAYLSSGNTIY

V: TRBV2
J: TRBJ1-3
D: -
CDR3: ASNLDGLSGNTIY

V: TRBV20-1
J: TRBJ1-1
D: -
CDR3: SASNQWNTEAF

V: TRBV12-3/TRBV12-4
J: TRBJ2-5
D: -
CDR3: ASSFAGKETQY

V: TRBV11-3
J: TRBJ2-5
D: -
CDR3: ASSLPRGRNQYQETQY

V: TRBV18
J: TRBJ1-4
D: -
CDR3: ASSPHPVNEKLF

V: TRBV3-1/TRBV3-2
J: TRBJ2-7
D: TRBD2
CDR3: ASSLIGGAQSEQY

V: TRBV7-3
J: TRBJ1-2
D: -
CDR3: ASSPGGLDYGYT

V: TRBV19
J: TRBJ1-5
D: TRBD1
CDR3: ASSPAYRGLRNQPQH

V: TRBV2
J: TRBJ1-2
D: TRBD1
CDR3: ASSRTGVGGGYT

V: TRBV21-1
J: TRBJ2-2
D: -
CDR3: ASLFLPQTNTGELF

V: TRBV19
J: TRBJ2-7
D: TRBD1
CDR3: ASAAGTVFYEQY

V: TRBV19
J: TRBJ1-5
D: -
CDR3: ASRPEESRGNQPQH

V: TRBV28
J: TRBJ1-6
D: -
CDR3: ASSTTGTPPLH

V: TRBV2
J: TRBJ2-2
D: -
CDR3: ASRRETLSTGELF

V: TRBV28
J: TRBJ1-1
D: -
CDR3: ASSYLNTEAF

V: TRBV2
J: TRBJ1-4
D: TRBD1
CDR3: ASSERGQAGEKLF

V: TRBV5-1
J: TRBJ2-7
D: -
CDR3: ASSSSGTQSHEQY

V: TRBV20-1
J: TRBJ1-5
D: -
CDR3: SASLPNQPQH

V: TRBV6-2/TRBV6-3
J: TRBJ2-5
D: -
CDR3: ASSYSIEWGRQETQY

V: TRBV27
J: TRBJ1-1
D: -
CDR3: ASRSSQQANTEAF

V: TRBV30
J: TRBJ2-7
D: -
CDR3: AWTGHWSYEQY

V: TRBV30
J: TRBJ1-1
D: -
CDR3: AWSVRGRSTEAF

V: TRBV27
J: TRBJ2-5
D: TRBD2
CDR3: ASSPVPGLAIQTQY

V: TRBV5-4
J: TRBJ2-7
D: TRBD1
CDR3: ASSFGQAPGDSSYEQY

V: TRBV19
J: TRBJ1-5
D: -
CDR3: ASSTTLGQPQH

V: TRBV6-5
J: TRBJ1-1
D: -
CDR3: ASRLQGRNGAF

V: TRBV4-3
J: TRBJ2-3
D: TRBD2
CDR3: ASSPSGGRTDTQY

V: TRBV30
J: TRBJ2-3
D: -
CDR3: AWSPRGQISTDTQY

V: TRBV6-2/TRBV6-3
J: TRBJ1-6
D: -
CDR3: ASSYDGEDSPLH

V: TRBV18
J: TRBJ1-2
D: -
CDR3: ASSPSSGTDYGYT

V: TRBV5-1
J: TRBJ1-2
D: -
CDR3: ASSLAGDYGYT

V: TRBV20-1
J: TRBJ1-5
D: -
CDR3: SASPGLFQPQH

V: TRBV29-1
J: TRBJ2-7
D: -
CDR3: SVAFGTPYEQY

V: TRBV9
J: TRBJ2-2
D: TRBD1
CDR3: ASSVGQGTGELF

V: TRBV7-2
J: TRBJ1-3
D: -
CDR3: ASSPGSGNTIY

V: TRBV30
J: TRBJ1-3
D: TRBD1
CDR3: AWGRTGLSGNTIY

V: TRBV6-5
J: TRBJ2-2
D: -
CDR3: ASSSPLNTGELF

V: TRBV6-6
J: TRBJ2-1
D: TRBD2
CDR3: ASSLLTSGSHNEQF